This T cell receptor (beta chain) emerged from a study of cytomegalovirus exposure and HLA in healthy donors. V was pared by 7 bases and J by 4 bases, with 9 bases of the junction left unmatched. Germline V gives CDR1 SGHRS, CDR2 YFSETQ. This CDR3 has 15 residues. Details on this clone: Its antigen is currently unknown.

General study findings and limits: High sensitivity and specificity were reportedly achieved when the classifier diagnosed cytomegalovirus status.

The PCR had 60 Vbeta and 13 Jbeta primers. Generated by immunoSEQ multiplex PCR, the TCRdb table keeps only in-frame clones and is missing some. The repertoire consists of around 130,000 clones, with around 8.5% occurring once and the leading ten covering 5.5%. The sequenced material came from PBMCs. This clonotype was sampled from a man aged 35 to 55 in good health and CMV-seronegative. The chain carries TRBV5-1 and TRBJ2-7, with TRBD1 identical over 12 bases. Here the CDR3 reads CASSGTGGNGYEQYF. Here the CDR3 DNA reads TGCGCCAGCTCAGGGACAGGGGGCAATGGATACGAGCAGTACTTC.